The clone carrying this TCR beta chain was picked up many times. The sample comes from a study of blood T cell repertoires in COVID-19. V lost 4 bases to trimming and J lost 2 bases, with 9 bases between them. The CDR3 contains 13 residues. The germline gives CDR1 SGHDT, CDR2 YYEEEE. Produced via immunoSEQ multiplex PCR; TCRdb's table is partial and in-frame only. The repertoire consists of roughly 180,000 clones, with approximately 85% occurring once and the leading ten covering around 8%. The rearrangement joins TRBV5-6 to TRBJ1-1, with D unresolved. The specimen was peripheral blood. The TCR sequence derives from a woman aged 60-75 years with COVID-19, enrolled during active disease. This CDR3 is CASSAPGNTEAFF. DNA of the CDR3: TGTGCCAGCAGCGCCCCAGGCAACACTGAAGCTTTCTTT.